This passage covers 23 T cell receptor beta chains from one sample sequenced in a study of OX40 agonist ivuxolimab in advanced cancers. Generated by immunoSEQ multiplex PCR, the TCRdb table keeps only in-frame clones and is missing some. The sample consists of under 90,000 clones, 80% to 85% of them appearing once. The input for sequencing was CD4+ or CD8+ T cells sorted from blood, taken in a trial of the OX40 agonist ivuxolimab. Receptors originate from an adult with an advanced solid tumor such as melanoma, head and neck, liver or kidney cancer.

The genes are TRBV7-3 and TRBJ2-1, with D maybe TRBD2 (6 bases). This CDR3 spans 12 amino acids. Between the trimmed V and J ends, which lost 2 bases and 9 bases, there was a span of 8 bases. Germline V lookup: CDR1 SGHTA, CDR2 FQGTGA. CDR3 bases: TGTGCCAGCAGCTTAGTGGGAGGTGAGCAGTTCTTC. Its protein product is CASSLVGGEQFF.

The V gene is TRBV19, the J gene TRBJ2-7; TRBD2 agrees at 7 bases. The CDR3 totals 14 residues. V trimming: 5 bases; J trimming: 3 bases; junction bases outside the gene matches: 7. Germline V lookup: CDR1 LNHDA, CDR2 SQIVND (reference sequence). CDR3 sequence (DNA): TGTGCCAGTAGTCCAGGGACTATTCTCTACGAGCAGTACTTC. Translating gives CASSPGTILYEQYF.

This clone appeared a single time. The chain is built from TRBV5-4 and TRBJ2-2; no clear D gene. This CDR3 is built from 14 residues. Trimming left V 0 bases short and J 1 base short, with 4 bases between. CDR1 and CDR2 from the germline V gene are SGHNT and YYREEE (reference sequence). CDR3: CASSLEGNTGELFF. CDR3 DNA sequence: TGTGCCAGCAGCTTGGAGGGGAACACCGGGGAGCTGTTTTTT.

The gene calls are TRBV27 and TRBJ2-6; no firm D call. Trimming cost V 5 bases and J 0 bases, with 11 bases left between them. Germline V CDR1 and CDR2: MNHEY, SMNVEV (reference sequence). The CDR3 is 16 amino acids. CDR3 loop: CASSPIPNSGANVLTF. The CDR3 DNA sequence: TGTGCCAGCAGTCCGATACCGAACTCTGGGGCCAACGTCCTGACTTTC.

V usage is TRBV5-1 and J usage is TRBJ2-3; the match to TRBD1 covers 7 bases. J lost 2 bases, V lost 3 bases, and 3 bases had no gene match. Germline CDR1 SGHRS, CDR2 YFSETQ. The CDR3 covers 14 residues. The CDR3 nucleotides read TGCGCCAGCAGCTCGGGACAGCCCACAGATACGCAGTATTTT. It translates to CASSSGQPTDTQYF. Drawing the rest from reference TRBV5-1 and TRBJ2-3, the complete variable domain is KAGVTQTPRYLIKTRGQQVTLSCSPISGHRSVSWYQQTPGQGLQFLFEYFSETQRNKGNFPGRFSGRQFSNSRSEMNVSTLELGDSALYLCASSSGQPTDTQYFGPGTRLTVL.

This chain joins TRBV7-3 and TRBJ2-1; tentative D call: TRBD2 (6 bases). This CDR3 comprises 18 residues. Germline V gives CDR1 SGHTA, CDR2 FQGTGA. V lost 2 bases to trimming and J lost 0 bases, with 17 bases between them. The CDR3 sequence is CASSLERWRGRSYNEQFF. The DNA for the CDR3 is TGTGCCAGCAGCTTAGAACGTTGGCGGGGACGCTCCTACAATGAGCAGTTCTTC.

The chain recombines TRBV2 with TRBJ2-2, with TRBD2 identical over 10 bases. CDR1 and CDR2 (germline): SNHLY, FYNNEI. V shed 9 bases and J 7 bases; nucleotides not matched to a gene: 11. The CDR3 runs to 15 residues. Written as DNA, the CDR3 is TGTGCCAGTAAGAAGGCTAGCGGGGGTGGCGGGGAGCTGTTTTTT. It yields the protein CASKKASGGGGELFF.

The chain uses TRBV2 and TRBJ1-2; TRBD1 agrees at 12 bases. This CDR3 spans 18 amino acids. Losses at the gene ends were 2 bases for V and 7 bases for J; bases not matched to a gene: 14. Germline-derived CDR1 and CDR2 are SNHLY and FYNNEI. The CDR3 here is CASSEFYPGQGAHSGYTF. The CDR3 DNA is TGTGCCAGCAGTGAATTTTATCCGGGACAGGGGGCGCATTCTGGCTACACCTTC.

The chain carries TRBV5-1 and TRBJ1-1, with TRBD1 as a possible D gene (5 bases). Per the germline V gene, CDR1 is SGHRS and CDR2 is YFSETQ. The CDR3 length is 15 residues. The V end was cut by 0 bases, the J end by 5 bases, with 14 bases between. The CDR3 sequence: CASSLAPGVRTEAFF. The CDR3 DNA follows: TGCGCCAGCAGCTTGGCACCGGGGGTGAGGACTGAAGCTTTCTTT.

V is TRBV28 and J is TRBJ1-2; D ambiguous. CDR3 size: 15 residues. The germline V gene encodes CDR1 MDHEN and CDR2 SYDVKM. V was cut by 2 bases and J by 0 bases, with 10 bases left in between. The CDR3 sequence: CASSLLPVTNYGYTF. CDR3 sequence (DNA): TGTGCCAGCAGTTTACTTCCCGTTACTAACTATGGCTACACCTTC.

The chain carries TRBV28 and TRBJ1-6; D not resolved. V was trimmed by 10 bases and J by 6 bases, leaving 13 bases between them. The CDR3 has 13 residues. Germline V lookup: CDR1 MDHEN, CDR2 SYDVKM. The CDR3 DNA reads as TGTGCCATCGGGAGCGGACTTAATTCACCCCTCCACTTT. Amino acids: CAIGSGLNSPLHF.

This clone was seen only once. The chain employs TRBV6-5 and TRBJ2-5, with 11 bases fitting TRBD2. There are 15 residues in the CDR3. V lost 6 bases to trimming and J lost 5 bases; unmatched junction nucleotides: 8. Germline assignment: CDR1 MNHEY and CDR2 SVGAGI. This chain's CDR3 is CASRLLAGGIETQYF. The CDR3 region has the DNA TGTGCCAGCAGGCTCCTAGCGGGGGGTATTGAGACCCAGTACTTC.

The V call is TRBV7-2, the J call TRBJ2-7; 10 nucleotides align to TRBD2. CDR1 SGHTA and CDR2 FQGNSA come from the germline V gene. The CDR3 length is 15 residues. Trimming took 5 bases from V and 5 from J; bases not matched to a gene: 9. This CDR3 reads CASSPRAGGPHEQYF. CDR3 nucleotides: TGTGCCAGCAGCCCCCGAGCGGGAGGGCCCCACGAGCAGTACTTC.

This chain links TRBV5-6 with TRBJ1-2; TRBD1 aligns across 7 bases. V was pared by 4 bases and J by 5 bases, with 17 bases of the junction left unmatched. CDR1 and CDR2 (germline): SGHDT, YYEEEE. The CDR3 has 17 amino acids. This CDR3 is CASSTNPYSGQIYGYTF. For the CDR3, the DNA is TGTGCCAGCAGCACAAACCCCTACTCGGGACAGATATATGGCTACACCTTC.

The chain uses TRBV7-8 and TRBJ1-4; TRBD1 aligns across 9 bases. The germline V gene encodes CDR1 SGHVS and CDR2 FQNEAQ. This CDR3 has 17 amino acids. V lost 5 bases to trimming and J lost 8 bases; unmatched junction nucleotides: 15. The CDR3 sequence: CASSTGQGRGFGEKLFF. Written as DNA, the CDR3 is TGTGCCAGCAGCACGGGACAGGGAAGAGGGTTTGGGGAAAAACTGTTTTTT.

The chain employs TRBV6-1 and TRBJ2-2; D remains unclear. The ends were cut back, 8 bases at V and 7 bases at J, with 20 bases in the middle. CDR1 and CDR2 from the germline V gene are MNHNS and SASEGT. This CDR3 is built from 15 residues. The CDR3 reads CASFIRAGWDGELFF. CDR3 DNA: TGTGCCAGCTTTATTAGGGCAGGATGGGACGGGGAGCTGTTTTTT.

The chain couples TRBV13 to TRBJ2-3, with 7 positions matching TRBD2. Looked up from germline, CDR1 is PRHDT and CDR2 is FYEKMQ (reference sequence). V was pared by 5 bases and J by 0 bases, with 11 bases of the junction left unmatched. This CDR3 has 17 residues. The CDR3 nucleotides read TGTGCCAGCAGCCCCGGCCTAGCGGTTACTAGCACAGATACGCAGTATTTT. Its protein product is CASSPGLAVTSTDTQYF.

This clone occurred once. Written as DNA, the CDR3 is TGTGCCAGCAGCTTAGGAGGGTTAATAGTAGCGAACACCGGGGAGCTGTTTTTT. Its protein is CASSLGGLIVANTGELFF. The J gene is TRBJ2-2, the V gene TRBV11-2, with D possibly being TRBD2 (5 bases). Germline-derived CDR1 and CDR2 are SGHAT and FQNNGV. The CDR3 has 18 residues. Trimming pared 1 base from V and 0 bases from J, leaving 15 bases between.

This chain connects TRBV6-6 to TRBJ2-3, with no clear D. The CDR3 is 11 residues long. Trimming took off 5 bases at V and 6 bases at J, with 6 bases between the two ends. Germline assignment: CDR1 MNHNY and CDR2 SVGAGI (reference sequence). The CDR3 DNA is TGTGCCAGCAGTCCCAAGGATACGCAGTATTTT. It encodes CASSPKDTQYF.

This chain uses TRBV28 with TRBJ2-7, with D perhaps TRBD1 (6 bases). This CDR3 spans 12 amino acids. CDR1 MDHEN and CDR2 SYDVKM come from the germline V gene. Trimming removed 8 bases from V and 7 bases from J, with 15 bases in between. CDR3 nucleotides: TGTGCCAGCGGACGGTCCCAGGGGGAGCAGTACTTC. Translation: CASGRSQGEQYF.

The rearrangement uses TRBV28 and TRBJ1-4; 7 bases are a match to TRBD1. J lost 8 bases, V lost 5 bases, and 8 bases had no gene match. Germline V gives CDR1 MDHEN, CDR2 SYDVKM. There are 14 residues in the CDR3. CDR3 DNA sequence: TGTGCCAGCAGTCCCGGACAGGCCTGGGAAAAACTGTTTTTT. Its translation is CASSPGQAWEKLFF.

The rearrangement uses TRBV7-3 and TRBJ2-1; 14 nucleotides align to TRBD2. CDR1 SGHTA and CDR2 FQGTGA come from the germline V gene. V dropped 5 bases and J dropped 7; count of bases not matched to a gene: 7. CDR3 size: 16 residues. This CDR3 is CASSRGTSGSLNEQFF. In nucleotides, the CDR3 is TGTGCCAGCAGCAGAGGGACTAGCGGGAGCCTGAATGAGCAGTTCTTC.

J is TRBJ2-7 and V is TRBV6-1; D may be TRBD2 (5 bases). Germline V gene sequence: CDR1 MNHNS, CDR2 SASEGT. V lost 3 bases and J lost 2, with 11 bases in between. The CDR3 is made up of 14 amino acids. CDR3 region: CASSERVLAYEQYF. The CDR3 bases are TGTGCCAGCAGTGAGAGGGTTTTAGCCTACGAGCAGTACTTC.